This entry is about one T cell receptor (beta chain). Profiling relied on immunoSEQ multiplex PCR, and the TCRdb table lists in-frame clones only, not all of them. Found here are about 380,000 clones, over 90% of them singletons; the top ten hold 0.015% to 0.025%. V trimming: 2 bases; J trimming: 14 bases; junction bases outside the gene matches: 7. The germline V gene has CDR1 WNHNN and CDR2 SYGVQD (reference sequence). This CDR3 contains 13 residues. These data originate in a study of shared T cell receptors in the human thymus. The genes are TRBV10-1 and TRBJ2-1; 9 bases match TRBD2. The specimen was thymocytes. The source of this sequence is a human donor. CDR3 residues: CASSELTGTSKFF. DNA of the CDR3: TGCGCCAGCAGTGAGCTAACCGGGACTAGCAAGTTCTTC.